These 11 T cell receptor beta chains were sequenced from one sample in a study of T-cell memory formation after mild COVID-19. One entry per CDR3 protein, called by TCRdb with MiXCR from the 5' RACE reads. In the table there are 450,000 to 650,000 distinct CDR3 sequences, about a fifth of which are singletons. The specimen sequenced was PBMCs or a T cell subset sorted from them (not recorded which). The receptors stem from an adult woman who had mild COVID-19 (a few samples of this study predate the infection). Cell type and time point are not known.

This chain uses TRBV4-1 with TRBJ2-7, with a weak D call TRBD1 (5 bases). The CDR3 has 18 amino acids. Trimming pared 0 bases from V and 3 bases from J, leaving 21 bases between. Germline CDR1 is MGHRA and CDR2 is YSYEKL. As DNA, the CDR3 is TGCGCCAGCAGCCAAGAGGCCGCGACAGTGTCGAGGATCTACGAGCAGTACTTC. Amino acid sequence: CASSQEAATVSRIYEQYF.

In its sample, this clonotype was seen a few times. CDR3 in DNA: TGTGCCAGCAGCTCCAACACGGGACTATCTACGAGTGAGCAGTTCTTC. It is translated as CASSSNTGLSTSEQFF. The V and J genes are TRBV7-2 and TRBJ2-1; 7 positions match TRBD2. The CDR3 consists of 16 residues. Germline trimming cut 4 bases from V and 9 bases from J; bases unmatched to any gene: 15. The germline V gene encodes CDR1 SGHTA and CDR2 FQGNSA.

This rearrangement joins TRBV19 to TRBJ1-4; 12 bases line up with TRBD1. Unmatched junction bases numbered 4, after V lost 4 bases and J lost 7 bases. CDR3 length: 15 amino acids. CDR1 is LNHDA, CDR2 SQIVND, per germline (reference sequence). DNA of the CDR3: TGTGCCAGTAGTAGGGACAGGGGGCTAAGTGAAAAACTGTTTTTT. As protein: CASSRDRGLSEKLFF.

V usage is TRBV4-1 and J usage is TRBJ1-2; D is uncertain. CDR1 and CDR2 from the germline V gene are MGHRA and YSYEKL. Trimming took 0 bases from V and 1 from J, leaving 9 bases between them. This CDR3 is built from 15 residues. CDR3: CASSQDIQVNYGYTF. The CDR3 DNA sequence: TGCGCCAGCAGCCAAGATATCCAGGTTAACTATGGCTACACCTTC.

This clonotype showed up just once. The CDR3 protein is CASSLESYEQFF. CDR3 bases: TGTGCCAGCAGCTTAGAGAGCTATGAGCAGTTCTTC. The chain links TRBV11-2 to TRBJ2-1; D not resolved. The V gene's germline CDR1 is SGHAT and CDR2 FQNNGV. V was pared by 0 bases and J by 8 bases, with 5 bases between. CDR3 length equals 12 residues.

V and J are TRBV5-1 and TRBJ1-1; weak D call: TRBD1 (5 bases). Between the trimmed V and J ends, which lost 0 bases and 5 bases, there was a span of 11 bases. The CDR3 is 14 amino acids. Germline CDR1 is SGHRS and CDR2 is YFSETQ. The CDR3 region is CASSLDGKGTEAFF. The CDR3 DNA is TGCGCCAGCAGCTTGGATGGCAAGGGGACTGAAGCTTTCTTT. Complete variable domain (other parts from reference TRBV5-1 and TRBJ1-1): KAGVTQTPRYLIKTRGQQVTLSCSPISGHRSVSWYQQTPGQGLQFLFEYFSETQRNKGNFPGRFSGRQFSNSRSEMNVSTLELGDSALYLCASSLDGKGTEAFFGQGTRLTVV.

The chain is built from TRBV6-5 and TRBJ2-7, with 8 bases that match TRBD2. The CDR3 length is 16 residues. Germline CDR1 and CDR2: MNHEY and SVGAGI. J was trimmed by 1 base and V by 5 bases; bases with no gene match: 10. CDR3 protein: CASSPNLGGGSYEQYF. The CDR3 nucleotides are TGTGCCAGCAGTCCAAACCTCGGGGGGGGGTCCTACGAGCAGTACTTC.

This clonotype was detected only a few times. The genes are TRBV12-3 or TRBV12-4 and TRBJ1-5, with D perhaps matching TRBD1 (5 bases). V gave up 3 bases and J gave up 3 bases, with 12 bases separating them. This CDR3 comprises 15 residues. CDR3 sequence reads: CASSFTGPPNQPQHF. Here the CDR3 DNA reads TGTGCCAGCAGTTTTACGGGGCCCCCCAATCAGCCCCAGCATTTT.

The chain combines TRBV7-2 with TRBJ1-2; 10 bases fit TRBD1. CDR3 size: 17 residues. Germline CDR1 and CDR2: SGHTA and FQGNSA. J gave up 4 bases and V 5 bases, and 13 bases lay outside the gene matches. The CDR3 spells CASSPGEGTGVVYGYTF. The CDR3 coding sequence is TGTGCCAGCAGCCCCGGAGAAGGGACAGGGGTTGTCTATGGCTACACCTTC.

This clonotype was counted between two and nine times. V and J are TRBV7-9 and TRBJ2-1, with 9 bases lining up with TRBD2. Germline CDR1 is SEHNR and CDR2 is FQNEAQ (reference sequence). This CDR3 is 17 amino acids long. J lost 6 bases, V lost 5 bases, and 14 bases had no gene match. CDR3 sequence reads: CASSPHWAGGPINEQFF. DNA for the CDR3: TGTGCCAGCAGCCCGCACTGGGCGGGAGGGCCAATCAATGAGCAGTTCTTC.

The sample holds a few counts of this clonotype. The chain is built from TRBV6-2 or TRBV6-3 and TRBJ2-1, with 10 positions matching TRBD2. From germline, CDR1 is MNHEY and CDR2 SVGEGT. J lost 16 bases, V lost 1 base, and 10 bases had no gene match. The CDR3 runs 14 residues. Written as DNA, the CDR3 is TGTGCCAGCAGTTACTTCCTAGCGGGGGAAGGAGGATTCTTC. Protein: CASSYFLAGEGGFF.